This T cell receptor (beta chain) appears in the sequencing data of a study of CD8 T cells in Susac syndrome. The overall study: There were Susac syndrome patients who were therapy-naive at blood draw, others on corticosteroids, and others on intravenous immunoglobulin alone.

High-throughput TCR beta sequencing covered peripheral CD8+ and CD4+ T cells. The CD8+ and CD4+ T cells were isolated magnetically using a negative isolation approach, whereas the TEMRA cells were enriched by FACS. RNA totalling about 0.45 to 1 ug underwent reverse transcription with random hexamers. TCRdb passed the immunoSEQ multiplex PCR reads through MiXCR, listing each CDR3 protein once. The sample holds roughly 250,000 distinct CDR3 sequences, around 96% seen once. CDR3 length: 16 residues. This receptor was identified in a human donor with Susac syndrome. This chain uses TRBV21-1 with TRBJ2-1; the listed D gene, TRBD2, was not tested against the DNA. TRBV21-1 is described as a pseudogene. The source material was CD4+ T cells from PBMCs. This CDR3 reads CATPGRAGVSYNEQFF. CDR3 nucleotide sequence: TGTGCCACCCCGGGGCGAGCGGGAGTATCCTACAATGAGCAGTTCTTC.